What follows describes a single T cell receptor (beta chain). Regarding treatment: some 19 received Ad26.COV2.S at low or high dose, single or two shots; roughly 5 received placebo; per-sample allocation not given. Sampling took place 63 days after the first vaccine or placebo injection. This sample stems from a study of Ad26.COV2.S vaccination and SARS-CoV-2 variants. Here immunoSEQ multiplex PCR was the method, and the copy in TCRdb shows in-frame clones only, minus some. The data contain fewer than 400,000 clones, over 80% of them singletons. The receptor was isolated from a person aged 18-60 years who received the Ad26.COV2.S COVID-19 vaccine or a placebo. The material was peripheral blood, obtained in a trial of Ad26.COV2.S vaccine versus placebo.

Here the CDR3 DNA reads TGTGCCAGCAGTCCTGCGGGGGTCAGTTTGCAGTACTTC. Translating it yields CASSPAGVSLQYF. The rearrangement joins TRBV27 to TRBJ2-5, with 7 bases that match TRBD2. V trimming: 5 bases; J trimming: 11 bases; junction bases outside the gene matches: 11. Germline lookup yields CDR1 MNHEY and CDR2 SMNVEV (reference sequence). The CDR3 has 13 amino acids.